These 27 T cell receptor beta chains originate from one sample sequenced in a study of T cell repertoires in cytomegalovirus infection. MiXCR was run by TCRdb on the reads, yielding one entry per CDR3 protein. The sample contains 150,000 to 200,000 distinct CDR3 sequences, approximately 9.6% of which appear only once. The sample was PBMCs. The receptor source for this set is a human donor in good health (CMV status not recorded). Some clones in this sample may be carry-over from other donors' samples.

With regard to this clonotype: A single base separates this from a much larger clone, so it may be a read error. The CDR3 loop is CDSSFPRRNNGGYTF. CDR3 coding DNA: TGTGACAGCAGCTTTCCCCGAAGAAATAACGGGGGCTACACCTTC. The rearrangement joins TRBV7-2 to TRBJ1-2; no clear D. Germline CDR1 and CDR2: SGHTA and FQGNSA. The CDR3 sequence is 15 residues long.

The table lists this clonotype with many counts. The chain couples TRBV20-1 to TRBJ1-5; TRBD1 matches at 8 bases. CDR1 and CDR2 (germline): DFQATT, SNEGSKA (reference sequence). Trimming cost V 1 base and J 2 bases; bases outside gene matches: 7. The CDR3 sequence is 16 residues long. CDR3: CSARVEQGGGNQPQHF. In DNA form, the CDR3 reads TGCAGTGCTAGAGTTGAACAGGGGGGGGGCAATCAGCCCCAGCATTTT.

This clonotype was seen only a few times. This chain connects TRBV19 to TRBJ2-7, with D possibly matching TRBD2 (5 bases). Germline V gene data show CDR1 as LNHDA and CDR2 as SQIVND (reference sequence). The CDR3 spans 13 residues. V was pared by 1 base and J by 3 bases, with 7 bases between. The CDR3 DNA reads TGTGCCAGTAGTATAGGAGGGAGCTACGAGCAGTACTTC. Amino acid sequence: CASSIGGSYEQYF.

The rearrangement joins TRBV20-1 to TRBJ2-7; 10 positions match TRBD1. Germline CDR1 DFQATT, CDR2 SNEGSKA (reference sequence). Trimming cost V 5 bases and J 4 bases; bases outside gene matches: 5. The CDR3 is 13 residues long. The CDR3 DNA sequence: TGCAGTGCTCCTTTGGACAGGGGGTACGAGCAGTACTTC. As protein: CSAPLDRGYEQYF.

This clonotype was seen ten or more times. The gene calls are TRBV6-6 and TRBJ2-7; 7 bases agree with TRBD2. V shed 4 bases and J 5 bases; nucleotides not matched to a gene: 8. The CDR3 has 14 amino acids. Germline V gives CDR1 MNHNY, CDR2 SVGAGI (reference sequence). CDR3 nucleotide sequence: TGTGCCAGCAGTTCTGGACTAGGGCCCAACGAGCAGTACGTC. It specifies CASSSGLGPNEQYV.

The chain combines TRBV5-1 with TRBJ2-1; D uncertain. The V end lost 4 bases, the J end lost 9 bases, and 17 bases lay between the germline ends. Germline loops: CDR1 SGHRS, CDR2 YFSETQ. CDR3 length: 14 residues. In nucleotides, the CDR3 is TGCGCCAGCAGCCCCCCTTCGAGAGGCGGTGAGCAGTTCTTC. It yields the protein CASSPPSRGGEQFF.

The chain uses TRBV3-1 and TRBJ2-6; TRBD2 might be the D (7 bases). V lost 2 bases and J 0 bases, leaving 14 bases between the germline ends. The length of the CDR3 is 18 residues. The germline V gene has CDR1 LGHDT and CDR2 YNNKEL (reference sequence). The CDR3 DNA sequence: TGTGCCAGCAGCCAATTAACGGGGGGCTACTCTGGGGCCAACGTCCTGACTTTC. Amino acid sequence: CASSQLTGGYSGANVLTF.

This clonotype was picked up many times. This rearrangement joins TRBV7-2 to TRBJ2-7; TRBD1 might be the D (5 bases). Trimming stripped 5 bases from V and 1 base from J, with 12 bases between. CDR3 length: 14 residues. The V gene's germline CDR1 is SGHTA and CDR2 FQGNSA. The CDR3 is CASSGARVSYEQYF. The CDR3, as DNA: TGTGCCAGCAGCGGGGCCAGGGTTTCCTACGAGCAGTACTTC.

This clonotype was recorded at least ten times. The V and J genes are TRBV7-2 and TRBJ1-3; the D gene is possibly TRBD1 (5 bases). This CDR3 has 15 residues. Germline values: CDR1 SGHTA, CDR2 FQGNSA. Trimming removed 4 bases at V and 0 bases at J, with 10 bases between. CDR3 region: CASSYDSYSGNTIYF. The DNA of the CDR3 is TGTGCCAGCAGCTACGACAGTTACTCTGGAAACACCATATATTTT.

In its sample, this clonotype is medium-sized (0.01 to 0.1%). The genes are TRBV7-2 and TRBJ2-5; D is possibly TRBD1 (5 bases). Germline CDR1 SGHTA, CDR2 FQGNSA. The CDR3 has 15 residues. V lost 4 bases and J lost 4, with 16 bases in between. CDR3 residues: CASSYAFNQGETQYF. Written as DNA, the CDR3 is TGTGCCAGCAGCTACGCATTTAACCAGGGAGAGACCCAGTACTTC.

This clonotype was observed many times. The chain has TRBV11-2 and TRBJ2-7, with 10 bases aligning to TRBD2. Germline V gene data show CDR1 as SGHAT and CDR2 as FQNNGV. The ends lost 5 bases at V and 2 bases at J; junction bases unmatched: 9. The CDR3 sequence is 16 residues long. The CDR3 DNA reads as TGTGCCAGCAGCCCGACCGCGGGACTAGCGCCCTACGAGCAGTACTTC. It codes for CASSPTAGLAPYEQYF. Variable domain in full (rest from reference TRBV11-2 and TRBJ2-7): EAGVAQSPRYKIIEKRQSVAFWCNPISGHATLYWYQQILGQGPKLLIQFQNNGVVDDSQLPKDRFSAERLKGVDSTLKIQPAKLEDSAVYLCASSPTAGLAPYEQYFGPGTRLTVT.

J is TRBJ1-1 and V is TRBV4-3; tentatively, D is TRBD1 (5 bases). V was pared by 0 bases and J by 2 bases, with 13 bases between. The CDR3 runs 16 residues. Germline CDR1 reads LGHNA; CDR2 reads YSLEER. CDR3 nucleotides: TGCGCCAGCAGCCAAGATTCTGAGGGGTTCAACACTGAAGCTTTCTTT. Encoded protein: CASSQDSEGFNTEAFF.

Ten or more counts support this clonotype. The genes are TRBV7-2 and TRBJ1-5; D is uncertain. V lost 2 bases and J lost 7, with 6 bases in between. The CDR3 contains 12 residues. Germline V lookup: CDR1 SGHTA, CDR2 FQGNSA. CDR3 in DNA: TGTGCCAGCAGCTTATTTAACCAGCCCCAGCATTTT. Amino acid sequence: CASSLFNQPQHF. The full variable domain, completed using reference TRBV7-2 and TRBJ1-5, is GAGVSQSPSNKVTEKGKDVELRCDPISGHTALYWYRQSLGQGLEFLIYFQGNSAPDKSGLPSDRFSAERTGGSVSTLTIQRTQQEDSAVYLCASSLFNQPQHFGDGTRLSIL.

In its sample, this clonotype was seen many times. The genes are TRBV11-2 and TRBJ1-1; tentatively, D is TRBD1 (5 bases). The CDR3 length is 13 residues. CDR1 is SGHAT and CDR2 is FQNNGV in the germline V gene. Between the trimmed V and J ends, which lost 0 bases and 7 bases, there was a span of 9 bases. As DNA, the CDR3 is TGTGCCAGCAGCTTAGACAGGGACTATGAAGCTTTCTTT. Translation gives CASSLDRDYEAFF. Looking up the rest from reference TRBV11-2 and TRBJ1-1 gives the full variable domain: EAGVAQSPRYKIIEKRQSVAFWCNPISGHATLYWYQQILGQGPKLLIQFQNNGVVDDSQLPKDRFSAERLKGVDSTLKIQPAKLEDSAVYLCASSLDRDYEAFFGQGTRLTVV.

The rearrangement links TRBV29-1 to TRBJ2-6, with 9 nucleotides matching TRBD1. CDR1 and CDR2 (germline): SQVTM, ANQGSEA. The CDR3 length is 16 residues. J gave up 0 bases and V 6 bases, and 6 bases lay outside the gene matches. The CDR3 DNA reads TGCAGCGTCTCCGGGACAGGGAGCTCTGGGGCCAACGTCCTGACTTTC. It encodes CSVSGTGSSGANVLTF.

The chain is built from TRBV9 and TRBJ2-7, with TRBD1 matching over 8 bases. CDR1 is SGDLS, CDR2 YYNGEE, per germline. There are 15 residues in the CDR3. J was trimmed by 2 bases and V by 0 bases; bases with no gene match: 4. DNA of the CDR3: TGTGCCAGCAGCGTAGAACAGGGGGGAACCTACGAGCAGTACTTC. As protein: CASSVEQGGTYEQYF.

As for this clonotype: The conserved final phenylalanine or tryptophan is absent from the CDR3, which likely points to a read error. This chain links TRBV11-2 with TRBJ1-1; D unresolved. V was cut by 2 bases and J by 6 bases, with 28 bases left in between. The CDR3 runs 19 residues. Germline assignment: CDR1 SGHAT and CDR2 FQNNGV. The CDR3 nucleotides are TGTGCCAGCAGCTTAAGCGTAAGGAAAGGGCGCAATCGGATCGCTGAAGCTTTCTCT. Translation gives CASSLSVRKGRNRIAEAFS.

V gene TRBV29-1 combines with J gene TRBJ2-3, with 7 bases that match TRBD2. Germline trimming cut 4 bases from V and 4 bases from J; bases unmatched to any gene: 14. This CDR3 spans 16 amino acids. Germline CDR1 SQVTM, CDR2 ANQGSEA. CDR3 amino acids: CSVARIRGRAADTQYF. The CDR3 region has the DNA TGCAGCGTTGCCCGGATCCGGGGGAGGGCCGCAGATACGCAGTATTTT.

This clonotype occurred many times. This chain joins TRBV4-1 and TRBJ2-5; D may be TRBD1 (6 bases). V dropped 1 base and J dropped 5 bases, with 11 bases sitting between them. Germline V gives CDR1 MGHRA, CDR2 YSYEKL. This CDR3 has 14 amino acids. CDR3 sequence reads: CASSQVGQPETQYF. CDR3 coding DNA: TGCGCCAGCAGCCAAGTAGGACAGCCCGAGACCCAGTACTTC.

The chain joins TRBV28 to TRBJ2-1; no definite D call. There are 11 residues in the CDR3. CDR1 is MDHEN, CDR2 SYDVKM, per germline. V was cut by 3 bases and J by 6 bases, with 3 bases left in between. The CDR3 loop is CASSFPNEQFF. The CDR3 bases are TGTGCCAGCAGTTTTCCCAATGAGCAGTTCTTC.

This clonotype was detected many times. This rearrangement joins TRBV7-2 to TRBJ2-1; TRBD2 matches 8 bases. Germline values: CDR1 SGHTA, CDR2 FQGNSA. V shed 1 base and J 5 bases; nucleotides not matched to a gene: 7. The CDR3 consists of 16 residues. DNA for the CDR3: TGTGCCAGCAGCTTAGTTTTAGCGGGATTGAACAATGAGCAGTTCTTC. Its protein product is CASSLVLAGLNNEQFF.

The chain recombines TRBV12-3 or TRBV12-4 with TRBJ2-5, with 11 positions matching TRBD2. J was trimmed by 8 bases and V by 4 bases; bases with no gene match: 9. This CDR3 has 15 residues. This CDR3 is CASSSVGTSGLTQYF. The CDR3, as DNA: TGTGCCAGCAGTTCCGTCGGGACTAGCGGTCTAACCCAGTACTTC.

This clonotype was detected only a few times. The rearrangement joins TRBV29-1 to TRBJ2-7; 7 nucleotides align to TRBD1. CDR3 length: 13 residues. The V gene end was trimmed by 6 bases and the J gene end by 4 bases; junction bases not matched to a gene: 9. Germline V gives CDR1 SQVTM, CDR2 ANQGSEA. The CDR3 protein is CSVRNGTAYEQYF. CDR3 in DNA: TGCAGCGTCCGGAACGGGACAGCTTACGAGCAGTACTTC.

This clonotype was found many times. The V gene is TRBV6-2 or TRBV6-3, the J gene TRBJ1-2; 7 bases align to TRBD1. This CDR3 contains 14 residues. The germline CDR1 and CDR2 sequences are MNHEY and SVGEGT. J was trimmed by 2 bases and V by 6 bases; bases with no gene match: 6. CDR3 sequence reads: CASSKSGGNYGYTF. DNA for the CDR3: TGTGCCAGCAGCAAGTCAGGGGGAAACTATGGCTACACCTTC.

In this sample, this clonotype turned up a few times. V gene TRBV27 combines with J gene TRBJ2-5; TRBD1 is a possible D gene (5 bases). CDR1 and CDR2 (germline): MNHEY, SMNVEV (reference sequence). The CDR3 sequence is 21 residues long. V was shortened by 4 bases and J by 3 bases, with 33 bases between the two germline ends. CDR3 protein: CASSSSRPIQARQGSEETQYF. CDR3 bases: TGTGCCAGCAGTTCGAGCCGTCCGATCCAGGCGCGCCAGGGATCTGAAGAGACCCAGTACTTC.

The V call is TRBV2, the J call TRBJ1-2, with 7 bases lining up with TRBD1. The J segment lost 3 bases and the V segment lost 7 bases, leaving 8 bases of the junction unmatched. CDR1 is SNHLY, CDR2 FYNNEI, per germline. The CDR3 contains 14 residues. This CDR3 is CASKQGQSDYGYTF. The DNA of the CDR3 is TGTGCCAGCAAACAGGGACAGTCTGACTATGGCTACACCTTC. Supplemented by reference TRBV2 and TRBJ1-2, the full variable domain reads EPEVTQTPSHQVTQMGQEVILRCVPISNHLYFYWYRQILGQKVEFLVSFYNNEISEKSEIFDDQFSVERPDGSNFTLKIRSTKLEDSAMYFCASKQGQSDYGYTFGSGTRLTVV.

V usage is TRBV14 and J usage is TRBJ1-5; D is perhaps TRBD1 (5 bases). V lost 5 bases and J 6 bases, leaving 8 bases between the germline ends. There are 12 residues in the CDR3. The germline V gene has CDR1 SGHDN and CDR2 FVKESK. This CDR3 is CASSYGAQPQHF. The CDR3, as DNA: TGTGCCAGCAGCTACGGGGCTCAGCCCCAGCATTTT.